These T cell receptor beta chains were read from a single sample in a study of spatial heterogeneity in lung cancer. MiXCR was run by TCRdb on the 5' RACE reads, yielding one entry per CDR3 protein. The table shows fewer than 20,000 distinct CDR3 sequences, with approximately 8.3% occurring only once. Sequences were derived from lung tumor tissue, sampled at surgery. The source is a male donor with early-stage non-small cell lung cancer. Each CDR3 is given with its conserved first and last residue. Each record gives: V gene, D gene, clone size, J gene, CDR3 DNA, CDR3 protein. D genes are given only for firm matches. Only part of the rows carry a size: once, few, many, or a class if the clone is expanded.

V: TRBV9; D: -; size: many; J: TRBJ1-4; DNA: TGTGCCAGCAGCGTAGACGGCAGGGAAAAACTGTTTTTT; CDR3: CASSVDGREKLFF
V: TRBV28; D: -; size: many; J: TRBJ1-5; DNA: TGTGCCAGCAGTTTGGGGGGCAGCAATCAGCCCCAGCATTTT; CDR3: CASSLGGSNQPQHF
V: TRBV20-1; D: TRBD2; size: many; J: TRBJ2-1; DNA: TGCAGTGCTAAGGACCTCTGGCAAACTAGCGGGGGTTACAATGAGCAGTTCTTC; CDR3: CSAKDLWQTSGGYNEQFF
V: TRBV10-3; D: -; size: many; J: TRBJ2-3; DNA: TGTGCCATCAGTGACGGGACTCCTAGCACAGATACGCAGTATTTT; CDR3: CAISDGTPSTDTQYF
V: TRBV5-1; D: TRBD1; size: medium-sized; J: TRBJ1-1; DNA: TGCGCCAGCAGCTTGGGTAGGACAGGGCGTGAAGCTTTCTTT; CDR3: CASSLGRTGREAFF
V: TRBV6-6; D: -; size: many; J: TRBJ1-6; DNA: TGTGCCAGCAGGCAGGGACTCTATAATTCACCCCTCCACTTT; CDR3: CASRQGLYNSPLHF
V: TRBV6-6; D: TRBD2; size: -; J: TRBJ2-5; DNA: TGTGCCAGCAGTTATCTCGAGTGGGCGGGGGAGGAGACCCAGTACTTC; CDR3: CASSYLEWAGEETQYF
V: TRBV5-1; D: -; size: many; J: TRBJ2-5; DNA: TGCGCCAGCAGCTCGGCGGGACAGCTAGAGACCCAGTACTTC; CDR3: CASSSAGQLETQYF
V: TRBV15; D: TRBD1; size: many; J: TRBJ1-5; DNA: TGTGCCACCAGCGCTGGGACAGAGGGTCAGCCCCAGCATTTT; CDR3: CATSAGTEGQPQHF
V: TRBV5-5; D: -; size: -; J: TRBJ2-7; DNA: TGTGCCAGCAGCCTGGTGGGGACTCGAAACTCCTACGAGCAGTACTTC; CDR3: CASSLVGTRNSYEQYF
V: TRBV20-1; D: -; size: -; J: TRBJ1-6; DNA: TGCAGTGCTTCCCTCGGGGGGTCTAATTCACCCCTCCACTTT; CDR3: CSASLGGSNSPLHF
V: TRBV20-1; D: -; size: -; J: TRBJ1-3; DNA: TGCAGTGCTACCCAGGCAGGGCATTTATCTGGAAACACCATATATTTT; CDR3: CSATQAGHLSGNTIYF
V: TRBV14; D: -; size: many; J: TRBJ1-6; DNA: TGTGCCAGCAGCCCGTCCGTCGGGGGGTCAGGGTGGGATTCACCCCTCCACTTT; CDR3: CASSPSVGGSGWDSPLHF
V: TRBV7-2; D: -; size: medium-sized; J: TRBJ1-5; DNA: TGTGCCAGCAGCACTCGAGCTTCGGGGCTTAGCAATCAGCCCCAGCATTTT; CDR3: CASSTRASGLSNQPQHF
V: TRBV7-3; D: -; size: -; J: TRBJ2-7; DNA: TGTGCCAGCAGCTACAACGACTGGGGGGGGCTAAATATCTACGAGCAGTACTTC; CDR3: CASSYNDWGGLNIYEQYF
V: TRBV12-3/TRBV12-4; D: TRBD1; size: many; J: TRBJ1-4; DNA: TGTGCCAGCAAAAACAGGGGGGGGAATGAAAAACTGTTTTTT; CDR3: CASKNRGGNEKLFF
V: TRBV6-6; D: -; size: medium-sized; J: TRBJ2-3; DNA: TGTGCCAGCAGTTACTCCGGCGGTCGGCTGGGCACAGATACGCAGTATTTT; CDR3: CASSYSGGRLGTDTQYF
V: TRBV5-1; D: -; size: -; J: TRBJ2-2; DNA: TGCGCCAGCAGCTTGGCGGACACCGGGGAGCTGTTTTTT; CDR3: CASSLADTGELFF
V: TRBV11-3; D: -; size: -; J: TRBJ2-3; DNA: TGTGCCAGCAGTTCCGGGACAACAGATACGCAGTATTTT; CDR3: CASSSGTTDTQYF
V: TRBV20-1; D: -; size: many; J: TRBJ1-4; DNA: TGCAGTGCTAATGAGGCTAATGAAAAACTGTTTTTT; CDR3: CSANEANEKLFF
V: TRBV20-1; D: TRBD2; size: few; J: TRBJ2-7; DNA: TGCAGTGCTAGAGATTTACTAGCGGGCTCCTACGAGCAGTACTTC; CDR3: CSARDLLAGSYEQYF
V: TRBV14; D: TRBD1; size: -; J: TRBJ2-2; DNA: TGTGCCAGCAGCGGACAGGGATACAACACCGGGGAGCTGTTTTTT; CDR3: CASSGQGYNTGELFF
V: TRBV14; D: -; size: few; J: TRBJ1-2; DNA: TGTGCCAGCAGCCAATTACGGTCTAACTATGGCTACACCTTC; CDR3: CASSQLRSNYGYTF
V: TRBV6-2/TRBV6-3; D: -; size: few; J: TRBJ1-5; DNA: TGTGCCAGCAGTTGGACAGCTAATCAGCCCCAGCATTTT; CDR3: CASSWTANQPQHF
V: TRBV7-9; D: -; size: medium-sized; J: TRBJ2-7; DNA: TGTGCCAGCAGTTTACGAGGGTACGAGCAGTACTTC; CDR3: CASSLRGYEQYF
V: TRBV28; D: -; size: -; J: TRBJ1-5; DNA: TGTGCCAGCAGTCCTTCCGGGAACAATCAGCCCCAGCATTTT; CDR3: CASSPSGNNQPQHF
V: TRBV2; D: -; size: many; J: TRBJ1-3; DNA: TGTGCCAGGGCACACGACAGCTCTGGAAACACCATATATTTT; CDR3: CARAHDSSGNTIYF
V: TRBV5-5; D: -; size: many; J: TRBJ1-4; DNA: TGTGCCAGCAGCTTCCTTATGACTGCCGACGGAGGGGAAAAACTGTTTTTT; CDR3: CASSFLMTADGGEKLFF
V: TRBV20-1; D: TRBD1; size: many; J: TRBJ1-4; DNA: TGCAGTGCTAGAGACGGACAGGGGGCTGGTGAAAAACTGTTTTTT; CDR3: CSARDGQGAGEKLFF
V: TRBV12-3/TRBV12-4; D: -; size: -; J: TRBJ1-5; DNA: TGTGCCAGCAGTTTAGCAATCTACAGGCCCAATCAGCCCCAGCATTTT; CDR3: CASSLAIYRPNQPQHF
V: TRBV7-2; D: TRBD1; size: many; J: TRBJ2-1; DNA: TGTGCCAGCAGACCCAACAGGGGGCTCGACAATGAGCAGTTCTTC; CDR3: CASRPNRGLDNEQFF
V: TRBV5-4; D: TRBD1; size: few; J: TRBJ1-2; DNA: TGTGCCAGCAGCAATACAGGGGGTGATGGCTACACCTTC; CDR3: CASSNTGGDGYTF
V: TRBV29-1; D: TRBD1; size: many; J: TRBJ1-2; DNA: TGCAGCGTTGAAGGCCAGGGGGCAGGTGGCTACACCTTC; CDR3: CSVEGQGAGGYTF
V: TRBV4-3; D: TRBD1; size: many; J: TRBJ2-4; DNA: TGCGCCAGCAGCCAAGATTGGACAGGGCTAAACATTCAGTACTTC; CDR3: CASSQDWTGLNIQYF
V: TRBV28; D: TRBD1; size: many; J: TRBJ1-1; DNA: TGTGCCAGCAGTTATGGACAGGGGCGGACTGAAGCTTTCTTT; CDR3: CASSYGQGRTEAFF
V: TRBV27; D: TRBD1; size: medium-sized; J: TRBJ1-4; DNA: TGTGCCAGCCGAAGACCGGGACAGGGGGCAACTAATGAAAAACTGTTTTTT; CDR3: CASRRPGQGATNEKLFF
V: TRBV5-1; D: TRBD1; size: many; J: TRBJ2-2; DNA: TGCGCCAGCAGGCGGACAGGTAGCACCGGGGAGCTGTTTTTT; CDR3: CASRRTGSTGELFF
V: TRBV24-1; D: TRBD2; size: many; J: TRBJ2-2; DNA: TGTGCCACCAGCGCTAGCGGGGGGGCCCGTGACGGGGAGCTGTTTTTT; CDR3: CATSASGGARDGELFF
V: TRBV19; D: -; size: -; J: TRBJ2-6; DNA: TGTGCCAGTAGTATCAACCGGGCTGGGGCCAACGTCCTGACTTTC; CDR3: CASSINRAGANVLTF
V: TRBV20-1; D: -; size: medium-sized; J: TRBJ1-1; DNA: TGCAGTGCTAGTGGGCAGGGACTTCCTGAAGCTTTCTTT; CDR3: CSASGQGLPEAFF
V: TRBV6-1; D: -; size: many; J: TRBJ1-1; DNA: TGTGCCAGCAGTGAAGTCACGGGCTACACTGAAGCTTTCTTT; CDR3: CASSEVTGYTEAFF
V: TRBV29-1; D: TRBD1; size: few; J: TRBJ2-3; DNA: TGCAGCGTTGCTCTAACCCCCGGGACAGGGTATGCAGATACGCAGTATTTT; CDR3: CSVALTPGTGYADTQYF
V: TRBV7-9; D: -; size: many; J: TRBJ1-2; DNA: TGTGCCAGCAGTTACGCGGCGGGGAAGGCTGGCTACACCTTC; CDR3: CASSYAAGKAGYTF
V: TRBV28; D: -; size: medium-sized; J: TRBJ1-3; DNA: TGTGCCAGCAGTTTATTGGGTGAAAGCTCTGGAAACACCATATATTTT; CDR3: CASSLLGESSGNTIYF
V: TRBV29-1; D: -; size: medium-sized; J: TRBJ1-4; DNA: TGCAGCGGGGAGGACCCTACAACTAATGAAAAACTGTTTTTT; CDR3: CSGEDPTTNEKLFF
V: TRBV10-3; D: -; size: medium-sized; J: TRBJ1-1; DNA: TGTGCCATCAGTGAGGAAATGGGGAGAACTGAAGCTTTCTTT; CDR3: CAISEEMGRTEAFF
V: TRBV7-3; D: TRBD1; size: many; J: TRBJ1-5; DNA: TGTGCCAGCAGCTTAGACAGGGATCAGCCCCAGCATTTT; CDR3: CASSLDRDQPQHF
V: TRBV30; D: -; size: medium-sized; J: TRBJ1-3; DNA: TGTGCCTGGAAGGACCCTGGAAACACCATATATTTT; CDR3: CAWKDPGNTIYF
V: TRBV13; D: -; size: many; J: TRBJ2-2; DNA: TGTGCCAGCAGCTTACGGGGACTGGGAACCGGGGAGCTGTTTTTT; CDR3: CASSLRGLGTGELFF
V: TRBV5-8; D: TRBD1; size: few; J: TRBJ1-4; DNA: TGTGCCAGCAGCAGGGACAGTTATAATGAAAAACTGTTTTTT; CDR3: CASSRDSYNEKLFF
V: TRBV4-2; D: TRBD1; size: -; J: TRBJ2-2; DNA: TGTGTCAGCAGCCATCCTGACAGGGAAAGCGGGGAGCTGTTTTTT; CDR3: CVSSHPDRESGELFF
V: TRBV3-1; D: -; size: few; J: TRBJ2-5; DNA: TGTGCCAGCGCTGGATACAGGGCGGAGACCCAGTACTTC; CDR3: CASAGYRAETQYF
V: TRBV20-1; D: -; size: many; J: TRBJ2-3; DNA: TGCAGTGCTAGAGTCCGGGGCACAGATACGCAGTATTTT; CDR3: CSARVRGTDTQYF
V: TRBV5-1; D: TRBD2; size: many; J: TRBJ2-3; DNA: TGCGCCAGCAGCTTGGGGACTAGCGGGGGGATCGCAGATACGCAGTATTTT; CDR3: CASSLGTSGGIADTQYF
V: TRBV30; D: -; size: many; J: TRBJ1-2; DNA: TGTGCCTGGAGTGTAAAAGGTCTGGATGGCTACACCTTC; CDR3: CAWSVKGLDGYTF
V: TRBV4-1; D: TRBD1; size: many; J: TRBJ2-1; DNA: TGCGCCAGCAGCCACCCTCTTCGGACAGGGAGTGGTGAGCAGTTCTTC; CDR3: CASSHPLRTGSGEQFF
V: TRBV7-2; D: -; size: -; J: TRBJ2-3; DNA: TGTGCCAGCAGCTTAAAGCGTTCCCCAGATACGCAGTATTTT; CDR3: CASSLKRSPDTQYF
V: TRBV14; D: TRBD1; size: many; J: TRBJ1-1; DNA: TGTGCCAGCAGCCACACGGGACAGGGGAGGAGCACTGAAGCTTTCTTT; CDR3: CASSHTGQGRSTEAFF
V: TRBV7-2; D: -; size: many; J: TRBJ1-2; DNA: TGTGCCAGCAGCTTAGCGCGGAGGGGACGAGACTATGGCTACACCTTC; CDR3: CASSLARRGRDYGYTF